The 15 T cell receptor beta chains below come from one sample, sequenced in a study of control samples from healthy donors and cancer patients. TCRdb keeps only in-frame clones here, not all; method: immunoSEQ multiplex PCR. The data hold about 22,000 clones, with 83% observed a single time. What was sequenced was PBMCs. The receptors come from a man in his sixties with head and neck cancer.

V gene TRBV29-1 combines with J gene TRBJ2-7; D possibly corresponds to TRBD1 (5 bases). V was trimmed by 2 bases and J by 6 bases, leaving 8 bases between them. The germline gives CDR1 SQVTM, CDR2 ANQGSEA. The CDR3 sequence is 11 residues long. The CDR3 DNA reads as TGCAGCGTTGAACAGGGTAGCGAGCAGTACTTC. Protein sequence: CSVEQGSEQYF.

The CDR3 DNA sequence: TGTGCCAGCTCACCCGCGCCGATAGCGGGAGGACAGGCCGAGCAGTACTTC. It encodes CASSPAPIAGGQAEQYF. The V call is TRBV18, the J call TRBJ2-7, with TRBD2 identical over 10 bases. The V segment lost 3 bases and the J segment 6 bases; nucleotides outside the gene matches: 14. The CDR3 is 17 residues long. CDR1 and CDR2 from the germline V gene are KGHSH and LQKENI.

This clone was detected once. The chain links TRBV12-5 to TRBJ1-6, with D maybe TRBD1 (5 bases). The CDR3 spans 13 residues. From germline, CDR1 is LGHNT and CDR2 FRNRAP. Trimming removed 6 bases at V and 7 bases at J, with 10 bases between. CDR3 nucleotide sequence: TGTGCTAGTGGACCAGGGTCCAATTCACCCCTCCACTTT. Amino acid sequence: CASGPGSNSPLHF.

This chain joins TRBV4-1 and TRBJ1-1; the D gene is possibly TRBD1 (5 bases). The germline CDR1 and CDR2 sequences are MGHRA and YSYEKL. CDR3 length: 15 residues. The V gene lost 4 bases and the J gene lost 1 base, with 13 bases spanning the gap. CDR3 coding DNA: TGCGCCAGCAGCCTTCGGGACGGCCGGAACACTGAAGCTTTCTTT. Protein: CASSLRDGRNTEAFF.

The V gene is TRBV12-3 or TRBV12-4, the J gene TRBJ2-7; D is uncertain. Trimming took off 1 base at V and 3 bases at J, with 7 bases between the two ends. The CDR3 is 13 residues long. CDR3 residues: CASSLEDGYEQYF. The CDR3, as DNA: TGTGCCAGCAGTTTAGAAGACGGCTACGAGCAGTACTTC.

The CDR3 sequence: CASSSFGGQKNTIYF. The CDR3 DNA is TGTGCCAGCAGTTCCTTCGGGGGGCAGAAAAACACCATATATTTT. The chain couples TRBV27 to TRBJ1-3; weak D call: TRBD1 (6 bases). Between the trimmed V and J ends, which lost 4 bases and 6 bases, there was a span of 16 bases. This CDR3 region has 15 residues. Looked up from germline, CDR1 is MNHEY and CDR2 is SMNVEV (reference sequence).

The CDR3, as DNA: TGCGCCAGCAGCGAAGCTAGGTGGGCTGAAGCTTTCTTT. Translated: CASSEARWAEAFF. This sequence joins TRBV4-1 and TRBJ1-1; no definite D call. In germline, CDR1 is MGHRA, CDR2 YSYEKL. The CDR3 is made up of 13 amino acids. V was clipped by 5 bases and J by 6 bases, with 13 bases between them.

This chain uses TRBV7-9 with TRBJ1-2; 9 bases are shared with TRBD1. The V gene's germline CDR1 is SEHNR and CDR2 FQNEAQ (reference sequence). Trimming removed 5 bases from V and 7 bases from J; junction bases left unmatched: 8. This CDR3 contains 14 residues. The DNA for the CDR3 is TGTGCCAGCAGCCGGGAACAGGGGGCAGGTGGCTACACCTTC. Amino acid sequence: CASSREQGAGGYTF.

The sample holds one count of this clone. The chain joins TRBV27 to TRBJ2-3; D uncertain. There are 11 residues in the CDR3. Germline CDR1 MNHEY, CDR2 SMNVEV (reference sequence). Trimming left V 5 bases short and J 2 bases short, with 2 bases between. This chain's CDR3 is CASSTTDTQYF. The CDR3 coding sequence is TGTGCCAGCAGTACCACAGATACGCAGTATTTT.

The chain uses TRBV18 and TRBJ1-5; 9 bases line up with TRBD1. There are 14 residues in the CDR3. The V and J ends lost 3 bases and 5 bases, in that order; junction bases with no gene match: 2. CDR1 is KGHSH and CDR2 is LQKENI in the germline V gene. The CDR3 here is CASSPTGGYQPQHF. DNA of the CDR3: TGTGCCAGCTCACCTACAGGGGGCTATCAGCCCCAGCATTTT.

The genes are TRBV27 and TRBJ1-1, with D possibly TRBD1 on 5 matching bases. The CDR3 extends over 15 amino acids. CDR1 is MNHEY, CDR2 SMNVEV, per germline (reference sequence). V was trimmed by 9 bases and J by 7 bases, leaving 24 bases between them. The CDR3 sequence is CASSGGVPFNGEAFF. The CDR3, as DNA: TGTGCCAGTTCGGGAGGGGTCCCATTTAACGGTGAAGCTTTCTTT.

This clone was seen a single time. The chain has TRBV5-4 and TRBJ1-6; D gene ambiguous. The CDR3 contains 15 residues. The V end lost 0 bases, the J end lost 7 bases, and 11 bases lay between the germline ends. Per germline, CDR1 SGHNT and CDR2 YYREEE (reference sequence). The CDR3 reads CASSLGRTANSPLHF. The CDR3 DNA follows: TGTGCCAGCAGCTTGGGCCGTACCGCAAATTCACCCCTCCACTTT.

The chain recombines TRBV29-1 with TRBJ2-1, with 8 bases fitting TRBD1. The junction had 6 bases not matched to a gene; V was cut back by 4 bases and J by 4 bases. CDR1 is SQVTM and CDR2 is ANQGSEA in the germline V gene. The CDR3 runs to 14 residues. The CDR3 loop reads CSVVTGQGYNEQFF. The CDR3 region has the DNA TGCAGCGTTGTAACCGGACAGGGATACAATGAGCAGTTCTTC.

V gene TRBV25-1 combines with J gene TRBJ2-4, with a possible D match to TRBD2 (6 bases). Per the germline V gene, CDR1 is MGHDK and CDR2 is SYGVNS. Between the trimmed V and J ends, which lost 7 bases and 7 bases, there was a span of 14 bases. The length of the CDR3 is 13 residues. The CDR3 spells CASNGGLGNIQYF. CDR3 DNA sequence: TGTGCCAGCAATGGGGGGTTAGGGAACATTCAGTACTTC. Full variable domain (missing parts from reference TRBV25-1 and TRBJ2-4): EADIYQTPRYLVIGTGKKITLECSQTMGHDKMYWYQQDPGMELHLIHYSYGVNSTEKGDLSSESTVSRIRTEHFPLTLESARPSHTSQYLCASNGGLGNIQYFGAGTRLSVL.

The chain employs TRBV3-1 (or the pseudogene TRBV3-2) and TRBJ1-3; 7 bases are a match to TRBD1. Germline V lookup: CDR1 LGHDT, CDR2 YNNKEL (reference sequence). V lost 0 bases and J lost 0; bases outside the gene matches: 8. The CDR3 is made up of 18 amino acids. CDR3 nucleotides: TGTGCCAGCAGCCAAGAGAGGTCCAGGGGGATCTCTGGAAACACCATATATTTT. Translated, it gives CASSQERSRGISGNTIYF.